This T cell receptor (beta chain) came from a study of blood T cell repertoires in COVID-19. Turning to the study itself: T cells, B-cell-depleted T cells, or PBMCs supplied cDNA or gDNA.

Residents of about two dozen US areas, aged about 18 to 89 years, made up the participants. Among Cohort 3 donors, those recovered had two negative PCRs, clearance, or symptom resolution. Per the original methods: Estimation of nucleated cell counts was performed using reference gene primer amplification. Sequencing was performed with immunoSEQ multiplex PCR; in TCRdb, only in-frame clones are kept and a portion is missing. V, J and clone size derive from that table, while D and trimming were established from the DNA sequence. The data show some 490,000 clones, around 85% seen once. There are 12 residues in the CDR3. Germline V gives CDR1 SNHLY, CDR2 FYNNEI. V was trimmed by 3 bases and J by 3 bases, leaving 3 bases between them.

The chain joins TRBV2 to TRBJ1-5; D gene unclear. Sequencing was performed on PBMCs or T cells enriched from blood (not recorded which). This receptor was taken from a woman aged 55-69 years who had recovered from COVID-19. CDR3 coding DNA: TGTGCCAGCAGTGATTACAATCAGCCCCAGCATTTT. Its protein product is CASSDYNQPQHF.